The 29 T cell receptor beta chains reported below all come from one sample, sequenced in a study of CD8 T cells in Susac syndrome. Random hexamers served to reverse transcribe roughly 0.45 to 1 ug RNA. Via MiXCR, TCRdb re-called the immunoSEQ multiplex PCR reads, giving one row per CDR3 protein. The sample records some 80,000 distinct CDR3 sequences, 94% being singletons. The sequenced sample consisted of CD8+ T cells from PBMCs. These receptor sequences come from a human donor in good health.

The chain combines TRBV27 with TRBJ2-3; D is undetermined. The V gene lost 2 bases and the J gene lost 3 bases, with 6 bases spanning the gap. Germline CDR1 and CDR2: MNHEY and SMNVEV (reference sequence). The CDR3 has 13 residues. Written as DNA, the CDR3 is TGTGCCAGCAGTTTAATGCGGACAGATACGCAGTATTTT. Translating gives CASSLMRTDTQYF.

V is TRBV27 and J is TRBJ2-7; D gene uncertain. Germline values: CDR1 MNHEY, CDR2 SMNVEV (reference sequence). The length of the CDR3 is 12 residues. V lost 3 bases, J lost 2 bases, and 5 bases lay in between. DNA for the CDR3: TGTGCCAGCAGTTTCGACCCCTACGAGCAGTACTTC. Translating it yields CASSFDPYEQYF.

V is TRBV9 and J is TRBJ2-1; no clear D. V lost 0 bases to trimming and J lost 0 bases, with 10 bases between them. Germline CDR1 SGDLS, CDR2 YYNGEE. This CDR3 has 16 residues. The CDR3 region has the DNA TGTGCCAGCAGCGTAGTCCCGCTTCTCTCCTACAATGAGCAGTTCTTC. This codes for CASSVVPLLSYNEQFF.

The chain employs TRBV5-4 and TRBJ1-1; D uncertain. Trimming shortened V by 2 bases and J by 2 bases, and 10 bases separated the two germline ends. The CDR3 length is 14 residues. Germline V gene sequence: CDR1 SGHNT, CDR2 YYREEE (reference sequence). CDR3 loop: CASSLPWTNTEAFF. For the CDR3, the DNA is TGTGCCAGCAGCTTACCCTGGACCAACACTGAAGCTTTCTTT.

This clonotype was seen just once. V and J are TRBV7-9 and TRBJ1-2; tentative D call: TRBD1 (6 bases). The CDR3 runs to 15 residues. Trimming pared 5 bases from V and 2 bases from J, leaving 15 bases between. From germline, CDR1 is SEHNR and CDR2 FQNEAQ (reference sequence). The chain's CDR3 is CASSINRELNYGYTF. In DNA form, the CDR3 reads TGTGCCAGCAGCATTAACAGGGAGCTAAACTATGGCTACACCTTC.

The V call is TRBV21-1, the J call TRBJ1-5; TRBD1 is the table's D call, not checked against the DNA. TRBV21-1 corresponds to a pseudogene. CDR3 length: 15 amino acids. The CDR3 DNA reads TGTGCCAGCAGCAAAGGGGACAGCTCCAATCAGCCCCAGCATTTT. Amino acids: CASSKGDSSNQPQHF.

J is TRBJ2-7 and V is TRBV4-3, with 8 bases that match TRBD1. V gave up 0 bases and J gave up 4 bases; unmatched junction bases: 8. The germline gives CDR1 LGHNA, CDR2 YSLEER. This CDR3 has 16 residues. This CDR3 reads CASSQDLGRGLYEQYF. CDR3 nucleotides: TGCGCCAGCAGCCAAGATCTGGGCAGGGGGCTGTACGAGCAGTACTTC.

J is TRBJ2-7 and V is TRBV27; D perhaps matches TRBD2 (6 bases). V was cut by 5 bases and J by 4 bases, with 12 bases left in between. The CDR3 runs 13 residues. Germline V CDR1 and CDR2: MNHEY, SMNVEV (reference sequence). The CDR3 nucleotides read TGTGCCAGCAGTCCGGGACTGACTTACGAGCAGTACTTC. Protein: CASSPGLTYEQYF.

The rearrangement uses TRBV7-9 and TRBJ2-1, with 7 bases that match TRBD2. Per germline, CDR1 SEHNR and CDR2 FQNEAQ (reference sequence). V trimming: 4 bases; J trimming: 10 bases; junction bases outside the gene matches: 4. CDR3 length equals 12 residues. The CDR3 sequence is CASSSLAREQFF. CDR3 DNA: TGTGCCAGCAGCTCACTAGCGCGGGAGCAGTTCTTC.

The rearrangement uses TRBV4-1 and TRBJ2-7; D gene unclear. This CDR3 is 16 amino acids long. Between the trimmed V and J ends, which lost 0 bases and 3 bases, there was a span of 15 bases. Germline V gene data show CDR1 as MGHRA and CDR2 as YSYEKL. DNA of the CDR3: TGCGCCAGCAGCCAAGAGGGGTATGAGGTCTTCTACGAGCAGTACTTC. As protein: CASSQEGYEVFYEQYF.

CDR3 residues: CASSQAPWASQETQYF. In DNA, the CDR3 is TGCGCCAGCAGCCAAGCCCCGTGGGCCAGTCAAGAGACCCAGTACTTC. This sequence joins TRBV4-1 and TRBJ2-5; D call uncertain. Germline V gene lookup returns CDR1 MGHRA and CDR2 YSYEKL. V was pared by 1 base and J by 2 bases, with 14 bases between. The CDR3 runs 16 residues.

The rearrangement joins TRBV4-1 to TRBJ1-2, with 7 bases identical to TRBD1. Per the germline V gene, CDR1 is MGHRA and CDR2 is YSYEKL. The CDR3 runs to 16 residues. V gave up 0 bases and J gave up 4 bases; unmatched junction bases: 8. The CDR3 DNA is TGCGCCAGCAGCCAAGATGCGGGACAGCGGTTCTATGGCTACACCTTC. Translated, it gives CASSQDAGQRFYGYTF.

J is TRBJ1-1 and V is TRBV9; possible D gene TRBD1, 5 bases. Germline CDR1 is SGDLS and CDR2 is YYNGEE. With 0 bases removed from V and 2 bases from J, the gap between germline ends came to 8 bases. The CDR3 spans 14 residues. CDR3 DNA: TGTGCCAGCAGCGTAGACGACAGCAACACTGAAGCTTTCTTT. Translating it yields CASSVDDSNTEAFF.

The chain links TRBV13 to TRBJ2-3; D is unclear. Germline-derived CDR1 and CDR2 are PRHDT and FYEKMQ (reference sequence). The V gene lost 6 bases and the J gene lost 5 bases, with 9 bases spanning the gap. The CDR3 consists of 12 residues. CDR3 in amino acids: CASSSQRDTQYF. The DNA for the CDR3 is TGTGCCAGCAGTTCCCAACGAGATACGCAGTATTTT.

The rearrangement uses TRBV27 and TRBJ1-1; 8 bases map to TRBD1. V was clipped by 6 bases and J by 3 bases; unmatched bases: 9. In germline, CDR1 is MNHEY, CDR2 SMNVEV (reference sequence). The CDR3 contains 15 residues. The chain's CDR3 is CASRDRDFGDTEAFF. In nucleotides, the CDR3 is TGTGCCAGCAGGGACAGGGATTTCGGGGACACTGAAGCTTTCTTT.

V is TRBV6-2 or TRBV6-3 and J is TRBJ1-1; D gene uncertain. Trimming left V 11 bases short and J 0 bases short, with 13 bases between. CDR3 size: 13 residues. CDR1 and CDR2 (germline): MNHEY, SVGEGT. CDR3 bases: TGTGCCTGCAAGGTAACCCTGAACACTGAAGCTTTCTTT. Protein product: CACKVTLNTEAFF.

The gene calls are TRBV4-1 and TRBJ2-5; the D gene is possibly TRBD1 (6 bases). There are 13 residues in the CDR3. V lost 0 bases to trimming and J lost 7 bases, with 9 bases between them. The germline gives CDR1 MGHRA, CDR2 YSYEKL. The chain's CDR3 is CASSQDSRGTQYF. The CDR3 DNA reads TGCGCCAGCAGCCAAGATTCCAGGGGGACCCAGTACTTC.

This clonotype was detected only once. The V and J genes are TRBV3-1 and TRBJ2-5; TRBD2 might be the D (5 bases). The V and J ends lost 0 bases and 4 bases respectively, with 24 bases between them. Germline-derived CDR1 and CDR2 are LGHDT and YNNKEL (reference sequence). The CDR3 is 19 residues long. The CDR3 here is CASSQDLPRELQSRETQYF. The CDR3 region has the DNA TGTGCCAGCAGCCAAGATCTCCCCCGGGAACTACAGTCGAGAGAGACCCAGTACTTC.

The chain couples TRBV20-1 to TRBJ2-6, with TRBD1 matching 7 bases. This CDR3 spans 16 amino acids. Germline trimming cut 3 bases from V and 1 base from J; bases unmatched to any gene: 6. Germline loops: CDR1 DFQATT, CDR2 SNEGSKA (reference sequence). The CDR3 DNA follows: TGCAGTGCTAGGGGGACAGTCTTTTCTGGGGCCAACGTCCTGACTTTC. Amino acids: CSARGTVFSGANVLTF.

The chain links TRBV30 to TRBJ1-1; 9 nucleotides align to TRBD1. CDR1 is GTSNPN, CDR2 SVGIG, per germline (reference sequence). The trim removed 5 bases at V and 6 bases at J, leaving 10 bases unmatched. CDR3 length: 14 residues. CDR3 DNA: TGTGCCTGGTCTTCCGGGACAGGGATATCTGAAGCTTTCTTT. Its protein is CAWSSGTGISEAFF.

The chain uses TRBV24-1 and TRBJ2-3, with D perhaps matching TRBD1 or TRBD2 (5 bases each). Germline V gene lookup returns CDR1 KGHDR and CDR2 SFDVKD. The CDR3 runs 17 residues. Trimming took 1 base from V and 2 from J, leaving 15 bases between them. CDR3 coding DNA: TGTGCCACCAGTGATTTTAGGGACCAAACTCTCACAGATACGCAGTATTTT. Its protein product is CATSDFRDQTLTDTQYF.

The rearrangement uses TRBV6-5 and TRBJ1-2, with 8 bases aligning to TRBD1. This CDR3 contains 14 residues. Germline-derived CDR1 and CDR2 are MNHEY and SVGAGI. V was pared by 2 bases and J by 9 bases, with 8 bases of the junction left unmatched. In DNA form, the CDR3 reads TGTGCCAGCAGTTACGCCCGACAGGGGATGAGCTACACCTTC. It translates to CASSYARQGMSYTF.

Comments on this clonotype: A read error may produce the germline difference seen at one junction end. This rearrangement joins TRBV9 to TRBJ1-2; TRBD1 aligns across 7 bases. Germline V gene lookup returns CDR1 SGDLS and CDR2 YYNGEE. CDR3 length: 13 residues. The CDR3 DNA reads TGTGCCAGCAGCTACGACAGGGACTACGGCTACACCTTC. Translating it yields CASSYDRDYGYTF.

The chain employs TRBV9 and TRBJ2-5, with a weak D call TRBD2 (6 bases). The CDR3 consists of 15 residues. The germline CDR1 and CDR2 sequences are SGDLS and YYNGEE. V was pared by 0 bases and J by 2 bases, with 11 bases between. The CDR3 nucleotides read TGTGCCAGCAGCGTAGTGGCGGGGCATCAAGAGACCCAGTACTTC. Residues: CASSVVAGHQETQYF.

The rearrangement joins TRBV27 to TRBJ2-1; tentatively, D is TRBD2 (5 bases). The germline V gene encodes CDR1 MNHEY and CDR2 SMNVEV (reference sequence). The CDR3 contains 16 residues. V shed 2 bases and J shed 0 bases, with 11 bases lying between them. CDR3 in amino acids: CASSLEGYPSYNEQFF. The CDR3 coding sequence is TGTGCCAGCAGTTTAGAGGGTTACCCCTCCTACAATGAGCAGTTCTTC.

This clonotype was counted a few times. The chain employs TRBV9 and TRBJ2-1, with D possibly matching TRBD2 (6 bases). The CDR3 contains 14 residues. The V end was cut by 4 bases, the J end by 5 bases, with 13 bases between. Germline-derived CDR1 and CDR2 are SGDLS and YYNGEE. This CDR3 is CASSPGGLNNEQFF. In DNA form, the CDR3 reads TGTGCCAGCAGCCCCGGGGGATTGAACAATGAGCAGTTCTTC.

For the CDR3, the DNA is TGTGCCAGCAGGCCTACGGGACTAGGCAATAACAATGAGCAGTTCTTC. Translated: CASRPTGLGNNNEQFF. The chain joins TRBV6-1 to TRBJ2-1; TRBD2 matches at 8 bases. The germline CDR1 and CDR2 sequences are MNHNS and SASEGT. The CDR3 has 16 residues. Unmatched junction bases numbered 12, after V lost 6 bases and J lost 5 bases.

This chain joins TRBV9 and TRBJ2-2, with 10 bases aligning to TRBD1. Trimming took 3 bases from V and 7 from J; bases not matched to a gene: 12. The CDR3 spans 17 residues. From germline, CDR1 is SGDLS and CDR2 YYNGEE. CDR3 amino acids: CASSDPRQGAQNGELFF. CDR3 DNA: TGTGCCAGCAGCGACCCTAGACAGGGGGCTCAAAACGGGGAGCTGTTTTTT.

The CDR3 DNA reads as TGTGCCAGCAGTTCCCAGGGCTCTGGGGCCAACGTCCTGACTTTC. Translated, it gives CASSSQGSGANVLTF. The chain uses TRBV27 and TRBJ2-6; TRBD1 might be the D (5 bases). There are 15 residues in the CDR3. V was cut by 4 bases and J by 0 bases, with 7 bases left in between. The germline CDR1 and CDR2 sequences are MNHEY and SMNVEV (reference sequence).